This TCR beta chain was retrieved from a study of shared clonotypes between healthy human individuals. Study-level points and caveats: A generally larger estimated richness was seen in naive subsets than in memory subsets.

Participating donors were healthy, HIV-negative adults free of recent acute infections or vaccinations. CD4+ cell separation produced CD45RA+ naive and CD45RA-negative memory subsets. Concerning this clone itself: Its matching antigen is unknown. Other DNA sequences in the sample encode the same CDR3.

Germline loops: CDR1 SGHNT, CDR2 YYREEE (reference sequence). V trimming: 0 bases; J trimming: 5 bases; junction bases outside the gene matches: 4. The CDR3 has 15 residues. Sorted-subset replicate PCR reactions contained about 200 ng DNA, corresponding to some 28,000 T cell genomes. Produced via immunoSEQ multiplex PCR; TCRdb's table is partial and in-frame only. The table records about 2.4 million clones, approximately 94% of them present only once. This TCR came from a man between 18 and 35 years old in good health. Some clones in this sample may be carry-over from other donors' samples. J is TRBJ1-5 and V is TRBV5-4; 8 bases agree with TRBD1. The sample taken for sequencing was naive CD4+ T cells from PBMCs. Specified subset: CD45RA+ positively selected. The chain's CDR3 is CASSLGGQGDQPQHF. In DNA, the CDR3 is TGTGCCAGCAGCTTGGGAGGACAGGGCGATCAGCCCCAGCATTTT.